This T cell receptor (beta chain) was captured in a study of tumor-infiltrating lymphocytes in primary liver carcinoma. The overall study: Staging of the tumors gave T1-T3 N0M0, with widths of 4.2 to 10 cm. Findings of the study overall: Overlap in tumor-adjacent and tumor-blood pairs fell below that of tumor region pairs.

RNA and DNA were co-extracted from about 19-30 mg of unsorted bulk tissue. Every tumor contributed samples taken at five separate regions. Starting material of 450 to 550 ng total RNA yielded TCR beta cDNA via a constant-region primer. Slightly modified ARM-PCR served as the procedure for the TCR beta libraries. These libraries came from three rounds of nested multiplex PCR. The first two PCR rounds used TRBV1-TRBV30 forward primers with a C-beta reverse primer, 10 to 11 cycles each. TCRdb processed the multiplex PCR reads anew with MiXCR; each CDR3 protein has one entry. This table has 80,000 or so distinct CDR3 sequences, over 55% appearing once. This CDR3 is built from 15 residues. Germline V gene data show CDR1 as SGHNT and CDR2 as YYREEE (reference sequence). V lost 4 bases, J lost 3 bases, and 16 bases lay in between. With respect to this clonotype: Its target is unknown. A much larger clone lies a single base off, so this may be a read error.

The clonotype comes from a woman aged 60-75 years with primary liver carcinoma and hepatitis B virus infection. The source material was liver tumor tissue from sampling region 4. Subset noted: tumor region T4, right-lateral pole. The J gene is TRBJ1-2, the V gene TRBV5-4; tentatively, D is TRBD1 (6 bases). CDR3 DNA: TGTGCCAGCAGCATGGGGGCGGGACTTTACTATGGCTACACCTTC. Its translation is CASSMGAGLYYGYTF.